These T cell receptor beta chains were read from a single sample in a study of cytomegalovirus exposure and HLA in healthy donors. The protocol was immunoSEQ multiplex PCR, while the TCRdb copy is restricted to in-frame clones and leaves out a portion. The top ten clones hold over 4% of a sample with around 150,000 clones, roughly 87% of them seen once. The sequenced material came from PBMCs. These receptors all stem from a man aged 45 to 65 in good health and CMV-seropositive. CDR3s include the opening cysteine and the closing phenylalanine or tryptophan. D genes are given only for firm matches. Expanded clones are given a class, and other clones once, few, many or no size at all.

TRBV6-5	.	.	TRBJ2-1	CASSYSWGQQFF	TGTGCCAGCAGTTACTCCTGGGGCCAGCAGTTCTTC
TRBV2	.	.	TRBJ2-2	CVTAQGNTGELFF	TGTGTCACCGCCCAGGGGAACACCGGGGAGCTGTTTTTT
TRBV7-9	few	TRBD1	TRBJ2-7	CASSLKGGGYEQYF	TGTGCCAGCAGCTTAAAAGGGGGCGGTTACGAGCAGTACTTC
TRBV10-2	.	TRBD1	TRBJ1-1	CASSYRGITEAFF	TGCGCCAGCAGTTACAGGGGTATCACTGAAGCTTTCTTT
TRBV28	.	TRBD1	TRBJ1-5	CASSSIRQGSGNQPQHF	TGTGCCAGCAGTTCGATCAGACAGGGATCGGGGAATCAGCCCCAGCATTTT
TRBV10-3	.	TRBD1	TRBJ1-1	CAISYDRGTEAFF	TGTGCCATCAGTTACGACAGGGGCACTGAGGCTTTCTTT
TRBV5-1	.	TRBD1	TRBJ2-7	CASSQGQGAVDEQYF	TGCGCCAGCAGCCAAGGACAGGGGGCGGTGGACGAGCAGTACTTC
TRBV5-6	few	.	TRBJ2-1	CASSFSFSDFSYNEQFF	TGTGCCAGCAGCTTTTCTTTTAGCGATTTCTCCTACAATGAGCAGTTCTTC
TRBV7-9	.	.	TRBJ1-2	CASSLGLGGYTF	TGTGCCAGCAGCTTAGGTCTAGGTGGCTACACCTTC
TRBV5-4	.	TRBD2	TRBJ2-3	CASSLESAGYTDTQYF	TGTGCCAGCAGCTTGGAATCAGCGGGGTACACAGATACGCAGTATTTT
TRBV5-1	.	TRBD2	TRBJ2-7	CASSPGGLAKSYEQYF	TGCGCCAGCAGCCCCGGGGGACTAGCCAAGTCCTACGAGCAGTACTTC
TRBV28	once	TRBD1	TRBJ1-1	CASSFKGALTEAFF	TGTGCCAGCAGTTTCAAGGGGGCACTCACTGAAGCTTTCTTT
TRBV9	.	.	TRBJ2-3	CASTTGASTDTQYF	TGTGCCAGCACCACAGGAGCCAGCACAGATACGCAGTATTTT
TRBV28	.	TRBD1	TRBJ1-2	CASSLGGGGYTF	TGTGCCAGCAGTTTAGGAGGGGGCGGCTACACCTTC
TRBV9	.	.	TRBJ1-2	CASSGRTEDPYGYTF	TGTGCCAGCAGCGGGCGGACTGAAGATCCCTATGGCTACACCTTC
TRBV6-6	.	TRBD2	TRBJ2-7	CASRTSGSYEQYF	TGTGCCAGCAGGACTAGCGGGAGTTACGAGCAGTACTTC
TRBV5-1	.	.	TRBJ2-5	CASSLDVSTGGTQYF	TGCGCCAGCAGCTTGGATGTCTCAACCGGGGGGACCCAGTACTTC
TRBV5-5	.	.	TRBJ1-2	CASSLAVPSGGYTF	TGTGCCAGCAGCTTAGCCGTCCCATCGGGTGGCTACACCTTC
TRBV10-1	.	TRBD1	TRBJ1-2	CASSERTGLDRGYTF	TGCGCCAGCAGCGAGAGGACAGGGCTGGACCGTGGCTACACCTTC
TRBV9	.	.	TRBJ1-6	CASSAPTPGSPLHF	TGTGCCAGCAGCGCCCCTACCCCAGGTTCACCCCTCCACTTT
TRBV2	.	.	TRBJ1-3	CASSEVVTTGNTIYF	TGTGCCAGCAGTGAAGTGGTGACAACTGGAAACACCATATATTTT
TRBV10-1	.	.	TRBJ1-6	CASRGSERNSPLHF	TGCGCCAGCAGGGGGAGCGAAAGGAATTCACCCCTCCACTTT
TRBV30	.	.	TRBJ1-5	CAWSLRVVEGRQPQHF	TGTGCCTGGAGCCTAAGGGTGGTGGAGGGGAGGCAGCCCCAGCATTTT
TRBV19	.	.	TRBJ1-2	CASSNSAGSNYGYTF	TGTGCCAGTAGTAATTCGGCAGGTTCTAACTATGGCTACACCTTC
TRBV6-1	.	.	TRBJ2-7	CASSEADSVAYEQYF	TGTGCCAGCAGTGAAGCGGACAGCGTTGCTTACGAGCAGTACTTC
TRBV5-4	.	.	TRBJ1-2	CASSLFSQGGGGYTF	TGTGCCAGCAGCTTGTTTTCCCAGGGAGGAGGGGGCTACACCTTC
TRBV19	once	.	TRBJ2-7	CASSPGQAYEQYF	TGTGCCAGTAGTCCAGGACAAGCCTACGAGCAGTACTTC
TRBV7-7	.	.	TRBJ2-5	CASSLDTEETQYF	TGTGCTAGCAGCCTGGACACCGAAGAGACCCAGTACTTC
TRBV27	.	.	TRBJ2-1	CASSEGNEQFF	TGTGCCAGCAGCGAGGGTAACGAGCAGTTCTTC
TRBV6-5	.	.	TRBJ1-2	CASRTTAYYGYTF	TGTGCCAGCAGGACGACAGCTTACTATGGCTACACCTTC
TRBV30	.	TRBD1	TRBJ2-4	CAWSVRDRVNF	TGTGCCTGGAGTGTCCGGGACAGGGTTAATTTC